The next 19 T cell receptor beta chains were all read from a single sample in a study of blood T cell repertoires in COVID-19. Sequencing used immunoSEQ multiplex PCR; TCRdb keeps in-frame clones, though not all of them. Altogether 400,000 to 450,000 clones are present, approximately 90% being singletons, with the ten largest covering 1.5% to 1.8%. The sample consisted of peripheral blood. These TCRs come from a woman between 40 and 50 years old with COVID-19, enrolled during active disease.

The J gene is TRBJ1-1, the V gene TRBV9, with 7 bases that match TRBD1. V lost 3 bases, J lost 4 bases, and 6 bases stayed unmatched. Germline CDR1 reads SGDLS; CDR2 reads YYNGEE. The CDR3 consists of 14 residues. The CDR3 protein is CASSARGQGTEAFF. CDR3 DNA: TGTGCCAGCAGCGCAAGGGGGCAGGGCACTGAAGCTTTCTTT.

CDR3 DNA: TGTGCCAGCAGCTTAGGTGGGACACACCAAGAGACCCAGTACTTC. Translated, it gives CASSLGGTHQETQYF. This chain links TRBV11-3 with TRBJ2-5, with D perhaps TRBD1 (6 bases). The length of the CDR3 is 15 residues. Germline V CDR1 and CDR2: SGHNT, YENEEA. The V end was cut by 1 base, the J end by 0 bases, with 9 bases between.

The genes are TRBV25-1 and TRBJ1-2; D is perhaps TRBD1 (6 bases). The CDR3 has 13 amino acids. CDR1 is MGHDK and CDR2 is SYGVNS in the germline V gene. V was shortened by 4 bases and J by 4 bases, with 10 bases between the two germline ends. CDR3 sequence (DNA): TGTGCCAGCAGTGCAGGGGCCACCTATGGCTACACCTTC. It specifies CASSAGATYGYTF.

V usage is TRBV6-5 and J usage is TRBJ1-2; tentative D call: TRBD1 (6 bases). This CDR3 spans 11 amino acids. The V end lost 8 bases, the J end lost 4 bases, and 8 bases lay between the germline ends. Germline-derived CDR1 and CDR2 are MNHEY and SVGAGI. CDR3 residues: CASGRGYGYTF. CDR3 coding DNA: TGTGCCAGCGGCAGGGGCTATGGCTACACCTTC.

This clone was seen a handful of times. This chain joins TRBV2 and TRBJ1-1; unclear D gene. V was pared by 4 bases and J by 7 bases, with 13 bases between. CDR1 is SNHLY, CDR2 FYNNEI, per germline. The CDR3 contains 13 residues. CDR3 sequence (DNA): TGTGCCAGCAGTGCGGCAGGCCCCGTTGAAGCTTTCTTT. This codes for CASSAAGPVEAFF.

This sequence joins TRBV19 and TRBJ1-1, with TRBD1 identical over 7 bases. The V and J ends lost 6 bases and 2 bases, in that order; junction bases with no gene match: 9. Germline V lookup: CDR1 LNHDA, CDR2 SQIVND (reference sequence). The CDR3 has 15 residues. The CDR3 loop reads CASSRDRFINTEAFF. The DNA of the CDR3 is TGTGCCAGTAGCCGGGACAGATTCATTAACACTGAAGCTTTCTTT.

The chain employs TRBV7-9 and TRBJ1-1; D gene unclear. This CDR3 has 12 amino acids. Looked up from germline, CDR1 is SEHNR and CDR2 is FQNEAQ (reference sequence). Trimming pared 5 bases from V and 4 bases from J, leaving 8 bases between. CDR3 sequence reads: CASSPSGTEAFF. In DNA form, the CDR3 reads TGTGCCAGCAGCCCATCCGGCACTGAAGCTTTCTTT.

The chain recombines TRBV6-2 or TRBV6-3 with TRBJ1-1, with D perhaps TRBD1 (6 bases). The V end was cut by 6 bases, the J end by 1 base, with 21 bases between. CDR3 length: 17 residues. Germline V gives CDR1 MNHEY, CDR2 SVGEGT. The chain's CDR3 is CASSLRVTGTPNTEAFF. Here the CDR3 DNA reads TGTGCCAGCAGCCTTAGGGTCACCGGGACACCGAACACTGAAGCTTTCTTT.

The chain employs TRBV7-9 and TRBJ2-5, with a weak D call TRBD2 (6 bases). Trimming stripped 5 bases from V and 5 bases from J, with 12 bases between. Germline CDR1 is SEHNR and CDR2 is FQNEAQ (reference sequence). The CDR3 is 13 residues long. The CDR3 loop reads CASSAGSRETQYF. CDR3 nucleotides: TGTGCCAGCAGCGCGGGGAGTCGGGAGACCCAGTACTTC.

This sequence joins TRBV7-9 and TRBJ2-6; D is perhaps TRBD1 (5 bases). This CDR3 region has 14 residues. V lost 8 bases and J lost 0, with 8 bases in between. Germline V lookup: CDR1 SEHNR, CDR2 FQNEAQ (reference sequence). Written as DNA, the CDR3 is TGTGCCAGCGGCCAGGGCTCTGGGGCCAACGTCCTGACTTTC. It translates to CASGQGSGANVLTF.

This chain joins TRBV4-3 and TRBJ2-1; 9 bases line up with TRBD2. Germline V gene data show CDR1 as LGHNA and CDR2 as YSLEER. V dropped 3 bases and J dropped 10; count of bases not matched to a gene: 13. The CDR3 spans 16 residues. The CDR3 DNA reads TGCGCCAGCAGCCAGGGCCGGGCTAGCGGGGCCGTAGAGCAGTTCTTC. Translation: CASSQGRASGAVEQFF.

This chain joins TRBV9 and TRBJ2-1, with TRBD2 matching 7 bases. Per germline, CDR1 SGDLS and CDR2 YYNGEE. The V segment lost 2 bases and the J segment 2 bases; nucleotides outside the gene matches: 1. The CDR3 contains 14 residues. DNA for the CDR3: TGTGCCAGCAGCGTTGGGGGGGCCTACAATGAGCAGTTCTTC. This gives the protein CASSVGGAYNEQFF. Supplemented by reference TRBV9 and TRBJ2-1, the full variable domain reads DSGVTQTPKHLITATGQRVTLRCSPRSGDLSVYWYQQSLDQGLQFLIQYYNGEERAKGNILERFSAQQFPDLHSELNLSSLELGDSALYFCASSVGGAYNEQFFGPGTRLTVL.

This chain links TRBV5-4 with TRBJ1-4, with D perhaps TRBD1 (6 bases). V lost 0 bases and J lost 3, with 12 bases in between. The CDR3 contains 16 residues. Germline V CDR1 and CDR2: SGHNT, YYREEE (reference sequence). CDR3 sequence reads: CASSLGGGLANEKLFF. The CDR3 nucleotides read TGTGCCAGCAGCTTGGGCGGGGGCTTGGCTAATGAAAAACTGTTTTTT.

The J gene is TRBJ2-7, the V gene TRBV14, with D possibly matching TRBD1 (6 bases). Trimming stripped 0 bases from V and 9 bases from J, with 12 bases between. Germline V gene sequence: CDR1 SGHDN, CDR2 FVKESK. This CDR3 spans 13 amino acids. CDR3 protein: CASSQDSPRGQYF. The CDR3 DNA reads TGTGCCAGCAGCCAAGATTCTCCCAGGGGGCAGTACTTC.

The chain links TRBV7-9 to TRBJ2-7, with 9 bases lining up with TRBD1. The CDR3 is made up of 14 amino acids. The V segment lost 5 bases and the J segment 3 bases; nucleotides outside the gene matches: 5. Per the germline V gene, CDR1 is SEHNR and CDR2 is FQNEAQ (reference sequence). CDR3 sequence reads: CASSPTGGHYEQYF. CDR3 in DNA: TGTGCCAGCAGCCCGACAGGGGGTCACTACGAGCAGTACTTC.

Here the CDR3 reads CASSYTGEYEKLFF. The CDR3 DNA is TGTGCCAGCAGTTATACAGGGGAGTATGAAAAACTGTTTTTT. V and J are TRBV27 and TRBJ1-4; 7 positions match TRBD1. Germline values: CDR1 MNHEY, CDR2 SMNVEV (reference sequence). V gave up 4 bases and J gave up 6 bases; unmatched junction bases: 5. The CDR3 is 14 amino acids.

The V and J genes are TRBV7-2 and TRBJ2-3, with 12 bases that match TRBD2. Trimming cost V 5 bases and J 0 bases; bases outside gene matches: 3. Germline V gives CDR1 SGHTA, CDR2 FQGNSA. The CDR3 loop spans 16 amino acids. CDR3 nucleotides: TGTGCCAGCAGCGCGACTAGCGGGGGAAGCACAGATACGCAGTATTTT. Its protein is CASSATSGGSTDTQYF.

The CDR3 sequence: CASSLYPILTGSGNTIYF. Written as DNA, the CDR3 is TGTGCCAGCAGTTTATACCCCATATTGACAGGTAGTGGAAACACCATATATTTT. The chain links TRBV27 to TRBJ1-3; D perhaps matches TRBD1 (6 bases). CDR3 size: 18 residues. Germline-derived CDR1 and CDR2 are MNHEY and SMNVEV (reference sequence). Deletions cut 1 base from V and 3 bases from J, with 19 bases between.

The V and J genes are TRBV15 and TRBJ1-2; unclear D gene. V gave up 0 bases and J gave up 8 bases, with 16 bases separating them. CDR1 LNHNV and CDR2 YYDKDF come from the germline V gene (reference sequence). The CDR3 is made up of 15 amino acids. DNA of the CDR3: TGTGCCACCAGCAGAGATGTGGGAATACTAGGCGGCTACACCTTC. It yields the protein CATSRDVGILGGYTF.